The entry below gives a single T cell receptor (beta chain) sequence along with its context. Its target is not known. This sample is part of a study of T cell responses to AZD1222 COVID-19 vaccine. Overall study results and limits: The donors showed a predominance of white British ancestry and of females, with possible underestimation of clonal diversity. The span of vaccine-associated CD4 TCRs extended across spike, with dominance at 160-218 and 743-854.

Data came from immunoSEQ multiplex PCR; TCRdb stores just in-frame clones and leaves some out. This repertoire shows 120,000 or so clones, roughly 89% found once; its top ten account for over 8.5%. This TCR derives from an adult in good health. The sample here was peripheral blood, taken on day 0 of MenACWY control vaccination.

The DNA of the CDR3 is TGTGCCAGCAGCTTACGGGCAATGGCTTTCTTT. Protein product: CASSLRAMAFF. The chain recombines TRBV7-2 with TRBJ1-1; D remains unclear. Germline lookup yields CDR1 SGHTA and CDR2 FQGNSA. V lost 2 bases, J lost 11 bases, and 9 bases lay in between. The CDR3 covers 11 residues.